The next 25 T cell receptor beta chains were all read from a single sample in a study of T cell repertoires in cytomegalovirus infection. From the reads, TCRdb called clonotypes with MiXCR, one entry per CDR3 protein. The sample yields roughly 300,000 distinct CDR3 sequences, more than 20% seen once. Input material: PBMCs. The receptors were sampled from a human donor in good health (CMV status not recorded). Some clones in this sample may be carry-over from other donors' samples.

The sample holds many counts of this clonotype. The V gene is TRBV30, the J gene TRBJ2-3, with 7 nucleotides matching TRBD2. CDR1 GTSNPN and CDR2 SVGIG come from the germline V gene (reference sequence). V was pared by 2 bases and J by 4 bases, with 3 bases of the junction left unmatched. This CDR3 is 13 amino acids long. The CDR3 region has the DNA TGTGCCTGGAGTTTTGCGGGAGCAGATACGCAGTATTTT. It encodes CAWSFAGADTQYF.

The chain uses TRBV6-2 or TRBV6-3 and TRBJ2-3; TRBD2 agrees at 7 bases. The germline CDR1 and CDR2 sequences are MNHEY and SVGEGT. The CDR3 sequence is 16 residues long. V was pared by 7 bases and J by 3 bases, with 13 bases of the junction left unmatched. The CDR3 coding sequence is TGTGCCAGCAACCCTAGAAGCGGGATCCGGACAGATACGCAGTATTTT. Translation: CASNPRSGIRTDTQYF.

This clonotype has ten or more counts. This chain joins TRBV6-2 or TRBV6-3 and TRBJ2-7, with 11 positions matching TRBD1. V lost 1 base, J lost 6 bases, and 5 bases stayed unmatched. The CDR3 runs to 15 residues. Per the germline V gene, CDR1 is MNHEY and CDR2 is SVGEGT. CDR3 sequence (DNA): TGTGCCAGCAGTTACTGGGCCGGGACAGGGGGCGAGCAGTACTTC. Encoded protein: CASSYWAGTGGEQYF.

This clonotype occurred many times. V and J are TRBV7-2 and TRBJ1-2; D uncertain. There are 13 residues in the CDR3. V was shortened by 2 bases and J by 6 bases, with 10 bases between the two germline ends. Per germline, CDR1 SGHTA and CDR2 FQGNSA. CDR3 in amino acids: CASSLNRVDGYTF. Written as DNA, the CDR3 is TGTGCCAGCAGCTTAAACCGTGTGGATGGCTACACCTTC.

Ten or more counts support this clonotype. The chain combines TRBV7-2 with TRBJ1-3, with D unresolved. CDR1 and CDR2 from the germline V gene are SGHTA and FQGNSA. V lost 3 bases and J lost 4, with 10 bases in between. The CDR3 sequence is 14 residues long. The CDR3 nucleotides are TGTGCCAGCAGCTTTGACCTGTCCGGAAACACCATATATTTT. Protein sequence: CASSFDLSGNTIYF.

This clonotype was seen only a few times. The chain combines TRBV19 with TRBJ2-5; the match to TRBD1 covers 9 bases. Germline V lookup: CDR1 LNHDA, CDR2 SQIVND (reference sequence). V was pared by 4 bases and J by 5 bases, with 8 bases of the junction left unmatched. The CDR3 length is 15 residues. The CDR3 DNA sequence: TGTGCCAGTAGTAGGGGACAGGGAGGATTGGAGACCCAGTACTTC. Translated, it gives CASSRGQGGLETQYF.

The chain recombines TRBV25-1 with TRBJ1-3, with D unresolved. Germline loops: CDR1 MGHDK, CDR2 SYGVNS. The CDR3 is 13 amino acids. Trimming removed 6 bases at V and 4 bases at J, with 10 bases between. The CDR3 sequence: CASSWGSGNTIYF. As DNA, the CDR3 is TGTGCCAGCAGCTGGGGATCAGGAAACACCATATATTTT.

This clonotype was counted a few times. The V and J genes are TRBV7-9 and TRBJ1-6, with D possibly matching TRBD1 (5 bases). Germline assignment: CDR1 SEHNR and CDR2 FQNEAQ (reference sequence). V lost 1 base, J lost 2 bases, and 9 bases lay in between. CDR3 size: 16 residues. CDR3 sequence: CASSLGQRAYNSPLHF. The CDR3 DNA sequence: TGTGCCAGCAGCTTAGGACAGAGAGCCTATAATTCACCCCTCCACTTT.

The chain has TRBV28 and TRBJ2-1, with 9 bases fitting TRBD2. J lost 7 bases, V lost 3 bases, and 7 bases had no gene match. The germline CDR1 and CDR2 sequences are MDHEN and SYDVKM. The CDR3 has 15 amino acids. The CDR3 reads CASSLSSGSKNEQFF. The DNA for the CDR3 is TGTGCCAGCAGTTTGAGTAGCGGGAGTAAGAATGAGCAGTTCTTC.

V gene TRBV11-1 combines with J gene TRBJ2-3; 7 positions agree with TRBD1. The CDR3 sequence is 15 residues long. CDR1 SGHAT and CDR2 FQDESV come from the germline V gene (reference sequence). J lost 5 bases, V lost 8 bases, and 13 bases had no gene match. The CDR3 DNA reads TGTGCCAGCTCCGACCCCGGACAGGTAGGAGATACGCAGTATTTT. It specifies CASSDPGQVGDTQYF.

V gene TRBV20-1 combines with J gene TRBJ2-3; weak D call: TRBD1 (5 bases). The germline CDR1 and CDR2 sequences are DFQATT and SNEGSKA (reference sequence). V was clipped by 4 bases and J by 0 bases, with 14 bases between them. The length of the CDR3 is 15 residues. DNA of the CDR3: TGCAGTGCTACGCACAGAAAGGGGAGCACAGATACGCAGTATTTT. It specifies CSATHRKGSTDTQYF.

This clonotype appeared a few times. The chain carries TRBV2 and TRBJ2-1; 10 bases fit TRBD2. The CDR3 covers 17 residues. CDR1 is SNHLY and CDR2 is FYNNEI in the germline V gene. V lost 1 base to trimming and J lost 6 bases; unmatched junction nucleotides: 9. The CDR3: CASSEVGSGRVVNEQFF. CDR3 coding DNA: TGTGCCAGCAGTGAAGTTGGGAGCGGGAGGGTCGTCAATGAGCAGTTCTTC.

The chain carries TRBV29-1 and TRBJ1-2; D gene unclear. The CDR3 spans 11 residues. CDR1 and CDR2 from the germline V gene are SQVTM and ANQGSEA. With 4 bases removed from V and 4 bases from J, the gap between germline ends came to 7 bases. The DNA of the CDR3 is TGCAGCGTTGCCCGGATCTATGGCTACACCTTC. Translated, it gives CSVARIYGYTF. Looking up the rest from reference TRBV29-1 and TRBJ1-2 gives the full variable domain: SAVISQKPSRDICQRGTSLTIQCQVDSQVTMMFWYRQQPGQSLTLIATANQGSEATYESGFVIDKFPISRPNLTFSTLTVSNMSPEDSSIYLCSVARIYGYTFGSGTRLTVV.

The gene calls are TRBV20-1 and TRBJ2-2; no clear D gene. V dropped 5 bases and J dropped 3 bases, with 7 bases sitting between them. There are 12 residues in the CDR3. CDR1 is DFQATT, CDR2 SNEGSKA, per germline (reference sequence). The CDR3 protein is CSADRDTGELFF. The DNA for the CDR3 is TGCAGTGCTGACCGGGACACCGGGGAGCTGTTTTTT.

This chain joins TRBV15 and TRBJ2-5, with TRBD1 identical over 11 bases. This CDR3 contains 15 residues. Per the germline V gene, CDR1 is LNHNV and CDR2 is YYDKDF (reference sequence). V lost 5 bases and J lost 4; bases outside the gene matches: 6. The CDR3 bases are TGTGCCACCAGCGGAACCGGGACAGGGGGAGAGACCCAGTACTTC. It encodes CATSGTGTGGETQYF.

J is TRBJ2-1 and V is TRBV14; D gene uncertain. Trimming took 0 bases from V and 5 from J, leaving 17 bases between them. Germline CDR1 reads SGHDN; CDR2 reads FVKESK. The CDR3 is made up of 17 amino acids. This chain's CDR3 is CASSQEYRLRANNEQFF. The CDR3 bases are TGTGCCAGCAGCCAAGAATACAGACTTAGGGCGAACAATGAGCAGTTCTTC.

The V call is TRBV20-1, the J call TRBJ1-1, with D maybe TRBD1 (5 bases). V lost 5 bases, J lost 4 bases, and 8 bases lay in between. The CDR3 totals 11 residues. The germline V gene has CDR1 DFQATT and CDR2 SNEGSKA (reference sequence). CDR3 nucleotide sequence: TGCAGTGCTCGGGGGGGCACTGAAGCTTTCTTT. The encoded protein is CSARGGTEAFF.

The chain combines TRBV5-1 with TRBJ2-1; no firm D call. Trimming took 1 base from V and 5 from J, leaving 4 bases between them. The CDR3 covers 12 residues. Germline lookup yields CDR1 SGHRS and CDR2 YFSETQ. CDR3 sequence (DNA): TGCGCCAGCAGCTTGACCAACAATGAGCAGTTCTTC. This sequence encodes CASSLTNNEQFF.

The table lists this clonotype with a few counts. This chain links TRBV11-2 with TRBJ2-5; possible D gene TRBD2, 6 bases. V was clipped by 4 bases and J by 2 bases, with 14 bases between them. The CDR3 totals 15 residues. Germline CDR1 reads SGHAT; CDR2 reads FQNNGV. The CDR3 DNA follows: TGTGCCAGCAGCTCTCTGGAGGGGTGGCAAGAGACCCAGTACTTC. Protein product: CASSSLEGWQETQYF.

The chain is built from TRBV6-7 and TRBJ2-3; 8 bases line up with TRBD2. TRBV6-7 is labeled an ORF, and its function is uncertain. With V trimmed by 8 bases and J by 3 bases, 4 bases remained unmatched. The CDR3 has 13 amino acids. CDR3 nucleotides: TGTGCCAGCCTGCGGGAGGAGACAGATACGCAGTATTTT. It is translated as CASLREETDTQYF.

This clonotype was recorded at least ten times. The gene calls are TRBV7-9 and TRBJ1-5; D may be TRBD1 (5 bases). The CDR3 covers 16 residues. The V gene's germline CDR1 is SEHNR and CDR2 FQNEAQ (reference sequence). V was clipped by 5 bases and J by 0 bases, with 14 bases between them. The CDR3 region is CASSLMGEDSNQPQHF. The CDR3 DNA is TGTGCCAGCAGCCTGATGGGGGAGGATAGCAATCAGCCCCAGCATTTT.

This clonotype was counted between two and nine times. The V and J genes are TRBV9 and TRBJ1-1; D ambiguous. V lost 6 bases and J lost 5, with 14 bases in between. This CDR3 region has 13 residues. The germline gives CDR1 SGDLS, CDR2 YYNGEE. The CDR3 reads CASNFSLSTEAFF. The CDR3, as DNA: TGTGCCAGCAACTTCTCCTTGTCAACTGAAGCTTTCTTT. The whole variable domain, filled in from reference TRBV9 and TRBJ1-1, reads DSGVTQTPKHLITATGQRVTLRCSPRSGDLSVYWYQQSLDQGLQFLIQYYNGEERAKGNILERFSAQQFPDLHSELNLSSLELGDSALYFCASNFSLSTEAFFGQGTRLTVV.

This clonotype was picked up many times. For the CDR3, the DNA is TGTGCCAGCAGCTACCGGGCCCAGAATGTGATCGAGCAGTACTTC. This codes for CASSYRAQNVIEQYF. This sequence joins TRBV7-2 and TRBJ2-7; D call uncertain. The CDR3 is 15 residues long. CDR1 SGHTA and CDR2 FQGNSA come from the germline V gene. V gave up 4 bases and J gave up 6 bases, with 19 bases separating them.

The sample holds a few counts of this clonotype. V and J are TRBV6-2 or TRBV6-3 and TRBJ2-7, with TRBD2 matching over 7 bases. Germline-derived CDR1 and CDR2 are MNHEY and SVGEGT. CDR3 length equals 17 residues. V shed 2 bases and J 7 bases; nucleotides not matched to a gene: 17. The CDR3 region is CASSYPLGAGLPWEQYF. The CDR3 DNA follows: TGTGCCAGCAGTTACCCGCTGGGAGCGGGGTTACCTTGGGAGCAGTACTTC.

This clonotype occurred a few times. This rearrangement joins TRBV29-1 to TRBJ1-4; TRBD1 is a possible D gene (6 bases). Germline CDR1 SQVTM, CDR2 ANQGSEA. The CDR3 extends over 14 amino acids. Trimming stripped 3 bases from V and 5 bases from J, with 13 bases between. CDR3 sequence reads: CSVEGPGENEKLFF. The CDR3 coding sequence is TGCAGCGTTGAGGGTCCAGGGGAAAATGAAAAACTGTTTTTT.